Listed here are 4 T cell receptor beta chains from one sample, sequenced in a study of cytomegalovirus exposure and HLA in healthy donors. PCR employed 60 Vbeta and 13 Jbeta primers. Produced via immunoSEQ multiplex PCR; TCRdb's table is partial and in-frame only. Of roughly 100,000 clones in the sample, approximately 71% were seen once. Sequenced material: PBMCs. The origin of the receptors is a woman aged 18 to 35 in good health and CMV-seropositive.

The chain has TRBV6-5 and TRBJ1-6; the D gene is possibly TRBD1 (6 bases). Germline V lookup: CDR1 MNHEY, CDR2 SVGAGI. Deletions cut 2 bases from V and 8 bases from J, with 13 bases between. The CDR3 loop spans 15 amino acids. CDR3 sequence (DNA): TGTGCCAGCAGTTACCACAGGGCTGCTTATTCACCCCTCCACTTT. Translated, it gives CASSYHRAAYSPLHF.

This chain uses TRBV10-3 with TRBJ1-1, with 8 bases aligning to TRBD1. The CDR3 sequence is 13 residues long. V was pared by 7 bases and J by 2 bases, with 3 bases of the junction left unmatched. Germline CDR1 is ENHRY and CDR2 is SYGVKD. The CDR3 DNA follows: TGTGCCATCACCGGACAGGGAAACACTGAAGCTTTCTTT. Residues: CAITGQGNTEAFF.

The chain has TRBV2 and TRBJ2-1; 9 positions match TRBD2. The CDR3 is 14 amino acids. The ends lost 11 bases at V and 7 bases at J; junction bases unmatched: 12. Germline V gives CDR1 SNHLY, CDR2 FYNNEI. The CDR3 DNA reads TGTGCCTCCAGGACCCGCGGGGGGGCGAATGAGCAGTTCTTC. Its translation is CASRTRGGANEQFF.

This clone showed up just a few times. This chain links TRBV18 with TRBJ2-1, with a tentative D call TRBD1 (5 bases). Germline loops: CDR1 KGHSH, CDR2 LQKENI. This CDR3 is built from 13 residues. Between the trimmed V and J ends, which lost 0 bases and 7 bases, there was a span of 7 bases. CDR3 DNA sequence: TGTGCCAGCTCACCACCGTCAGGGAATGAGCAGTTCTTC. Translated: CASSPPSGNEQFF.